Below are 27 T cell receptor beta chains sequenced from a single sample in a study of T cells in Graves' hyperthyroidism and ophthalmopathy. Amplified regions were TCR beta CDR3 sequences from RNA transcripts. The HTBI primer set drove a first-round RT-PCR of the TCR CDR3. TCRdb reprocessed the multiplex PCR reads with MiXCR, giving one entry per CDR3 protein. Of hundreds of thousands of distinct CDR3 sequences listed, 45% are singletons. Material for sequencing was peripheral blood or thyroid tissue (not recorded which). The receptor set was obtained from an adult man with Graves' disease, either hyperthyroidism or ophthalmopathy (not recorded which).

CDR3: CAMSPGTDYEQYF. The CDR3 DNA reads TGTGCCATGTCACCCGGGACAGACTACGAGCAGTACTTC. The chain uses TRBV2 and TRBJ2-7; 7 positions agree with TRBD1. The CDR3 covers 13 residues. After removal of 10 bases from V and 3 bases from J, the junction contained 9 bases not matched to a gene. CDR1 SNHLY and CDR2 FYNNEI come from the germline V gene.

Regarding this clonotype: Lacking the conserved final phenylalanine or tryptophan, this CDR3 likely reflects a read error. Because the CDR3's place on the DNA is in doubt, the DNA is left out and the CDR3 is given as listed by TCRdb. The chain employs TRBV15 and TRBJ2-7; the D call of TRBD1 is as the table states it, not checked on the DNA. CDR1 is LNHNV and CDR2 is YYDKDF in the germline V gene (reference sequence). Counting both end residues, the CDR3 totals 10 amino acids. The CDR3 sequence: CATSRAIKDR.

The gene calls are TRBV2 and TRBJ1-3, with 12 positions matching TRBD1. This CDR3 spans 14 amino acids. J lost 6 bases, V lost 3 bases, and 0 bases had no gene match. CDR1 is SNHLY, CDR2 FYNNEI, per germline. CDR3 sequence reads: CASSEGQGANTIYF. The CDR3, as DNA: TGTGCCAGCAGTGAGGGACAGGGGGCAAACACCATATATTTT.

The V gene is TRBV7-9, the J gene TRBJ1-1, with TRBD1 as a possible D gene (5 bases). With 1 base removed from V and 5 bases from J, the gap between germline ends came to 17 bases. The CDR3 runs 16 residues. CDR1 and CDR2 from the germline V gene are SEHNR and FQNEAQ (reference sequence). The CDR3 coding sequence is TGTGCCAGCAGCTTAGGGGCAGGGAGTTTGGGTACTGAAGCTTTCTTT. Its protein product is CASSLGAGSLGTEAFF.

V gene TRBV9 combines with J gene TRBJ2-7; D is perhaps TRBD2 (5 bases). V lost 4 bases and J lost 4, with 15 bases in between. Germline V gene lookup returns CDR1 SGDLS and CDR2 YYNGEE. CDR3 length equals 14 residues. CDR3 sequence reads: CASSQAGDRYEQYF. DNA for the CDR3: TGTGCCAGCAGCCAAGCCGGGGATCGGTACGAGCAGTACTTC.

This clonotype has only a few counts. The chain is built from TRBV5-1 and TRBJ1-4; D remains unclear. The CDR3 loop spans 15 amino acids. With 4 bases removed from V and 0 bases from J, the gap between germline ends came to 10 bases. CDR1 is SGHRS and CDR2 is YFSETQ in the germline V gene. CDR3 in DNA: TGCGCCAGCAGCCCAGATCACGCAACTAATGAAAAACTGTTTTTT. It yields the protein CASSPDHATNEKLFF.

The chain employs TRBV7-3 and TRBJ1-1, with 7 bases lining up with TRBD1. The CDR3 has 15 amino acids. Germline V CDR1 and CDR2: SGHTA, FQGTGA. With 2 bases clipped from V and 5 bases from J, the junction kept 8 bases outside the gene matches. This CDR3 is CASSLWEGARTEAFF. CDR3 sequence (DNA): TGTGCCAGCAGCTTATGGGAGGGGGCGCGAACTGAAGCTTTCTTT.

The J gene is TRBJ2-5, the V gene TRBV7-2; 10 bases map to TRBD2. The CDR3 runs 17 residues. CDR1 and CDR2 (germline): SGHTA, FQGNSA. V lost 2 bases, J lost 0 bases, and 6 bases stayed unmatched. CDR3 in DNA: TGTGCCAGCAGCTTACTAGCGGGGGCTACGTACCAAGAGACCCAGTACTTC. Encoded protein: CASSLLAGATYQETQYF.

About this clonotype: At one end, the junction sequence differs from germline, possibly due to a read error. V and J are TRBV7-9 and TRBJ1-5; D gene ambiguous. The CDR3 consists of 11 residues. Germline CDR1 is SEHNR and CDR2 is FQNEAQ (reference sequence). CDR3 bases: TGTGCCACCAGCTCCCGACAGCCCCAGCATTTT. Amino acid sequence: CATSSRQPQHF.

Remarks on this clonotype: As the CDR3 is not closed by the conserved phenylalanine or tryptophan, this likely results from a read error. The DNA is left out, because the CDR3 cannot be placed on it with certainty; the CDR3 is given as TCRdb lists it. CDR3 sequence: CALKSGGTANT. The genes are TRBV7-6 and TRBJ2-5; the D call TRBD1 from the table was never checked on the DNA. The CDR3 totals 11 residues, both ends included. Germline CDR1 and CDR2: SGHVS and FNYEAQ.

At least ten counts were recorded for this clonotype. The J gene is TRBJ2-2, the V gene TRBV7-2, with a weak D call TRBD2 (5 bases). The CDR3 has 13 amino acids. Between the trimmed V and J ends, which lost 5 bases and 7 bases, there was a span of 11 bases. From germline, CDR1 is SGHTA and CDR2 FQGNSA. CDR3 in DNA: TGTGCCAGCAGCCCCGGACTGGGCGGGGAGCTGTTTTTT. It codes for CASSPGLGGELFF.

CDR3 loop: CASSKELGYGYTF. The DNA of the CDR3 is TGTGCCAGCAGTAAAGAGTTAGGCTATGGCTACACCTTC. The gene calls are TRBV2 and TRBJ1-2; no definite D call. V dropped 5 bases and J dropped 4 bases, with 11 bases sitting between them. Germline loops: CDR1 SNHLY, CDR2 FYNNEI. The CDR3 length is 13 residues.

V usage is TRBV6-1 and J usage is TRBJ2-2; D not resolved. V was cut by 6 bases and J by 1 base, with 15 bases left in between. Germline CDR1 is MNHNS and CDR2 is SASEGT. The CDR3 consists of 16 residues. The CDR3 DNA reads as TGTGCCAGCAGCTTGGCCGTGTCCAGGAACACCGGGGAGCTGTTTTTT. Residues: CASSLAVSRNTGELFF.

For this clonotype: The conserved final phenylalanine or tryptophan is absent from the CDR3, which likely points to a read error. The DNA is left out, because the CDR3 cannot be placed on it with certainty; the CDR3 is given as TCRdb lists it. The chain recombines TRBV10-3 with TRBJ2-6; TRBD1 is taken as the D call from the table, unchecked against the DNA. The CDR3 numbers 9 amino acids, ends counted. Germline V gene lookup returns CDR1 ENHRY and CDR2 SYGVKD. Here the CDR3 reads CAISARTDS.

V usage is TRBV4-1 and J usage is TRBJ1-6; TRBD1 agrees at 8 bases. Germline V lookup: CDR1 MGHRA, CDR2 YSYEKL. The V and J ends lost 4 bases and 1 base, in that order; junction bases with no gene match: 6. The CDR3 contains 17 residues. CDR3 in DNA: TGCGCCAGCAGCCCCTTGGACAGGGCTTCCTATAATTCACCCCTCCACTTT. The encoded protein is CASSPLDRASYNSPLHF.

This clonotype appeared many times. The V gene is TRBV7-3, the J gene TRBJ1-1, with D perhaps TRBD1 (5 bases). Trimming took off 5 bases at V and 1 base at J, with 8 bases between the two ends. Looked up from germline, CDR1 is SGHTA and CDR2 is FQGTGA. This CDR3 is built from 13 residues. DNA of the CDR3: TGTGCCAGCAGCAGGGGCACGAACACTGAAGCTTTCTTT. Amino acids: CASSRGTNTEAFF.

The J gene is TRBJ2-5, the V gene TRBV25-1; TRBD2 might be the D (6 bases). Looked up from germline, CDR1 is MGHDK and CDR2 is SYGVNS. CDR3 length: 15 amino acids. V was trimmed by 6 bases and J by 0 bases, leaving 14 bases between them. CDR3 coding DNA: TGTGCCAGCAGCCGGGACTTCCTGTACCAAGAGACCCAGTACTTC. This sequence encodes CASSRDFLYQETQYF.

This clonotype has a count of ten or more. The chain couples TRBV19 to TRBJ1-5; D gene ambiguous. Trimming pared 4 bases from V and 4 bases from J, leaving 8 bases between. This CDR3 region has 13 residues. From germline, CDR1 is LNHDA and CDR2 SQIVND (reference sequence). The CDR3 DNA follows: TGTGCCAGTAGTAGTCCCAAGAATCAGCCCCAGCATTTT. The encoded protein is CASSSPKNQPQHF.

The rearrangement links TRBV19 to TRBJ1-1; possible D gene TRBD1, 5 bases. V was cut by 5 bases and J by 1 base, with 11 bases left in between. From germline, CDR1 is LNHDA and CDR2 SQIVND (reference sequence). This CDR3 region has 14 residues. The CDR3 protein is CASSAQTENTEAFF. CDR3 DNA sequence: TGTGCCAGTAGTGCCCAGACAGAGAACACTGAAGCTTTCTTT.

This clonotype was detected a few times. The chain links TRBV2 to TRBJ2-7; D is uncertain. Germline lookup yields CDR1 SNHLY and CDR2 FYNNEI. CDR3 length: 14 residues. Trimming took 1 base from V and 9 from J, leaving 16 bases between them. The chain's CDR3 is CASSEVTPGRGQYF. CDR3 DNA: TGTGCCAGCAGTGAAGTGACCCCGGGTCGTGGGCAGTACTTC. The full variable domain, rest sourced from reference TRBV2 and TRBJ2-7, is EPEVTQTPSHQVTQMGQEVILRCVPISNHLYFYWYRQILGQKVEFLVSFYNNEISEKSEIFDDQFSVERPDGSNFTLKIRSTKLEDSAMYFCASSEVTPGRGQYFGPGTRLTVT.

The chain is built from TRBV24-1 and TRBJ2-7; D call uncertain. Per germline, CDR1 KGHDR and CDR2 SFDVKD. CDR3 length: 8 amino acids. Deletions cut 9 bases from V and 6 bases from J, with 2 bases between. The CDR3 DNA reads as TGTGCCACCCTCGAGCAGTACTTC. Amino acid sequence: CATLEQYF.

The gene calls are TRBV5-4 and TRBJ2-2; D possibly uses TRBD1 or TRBD2 (5 bases each). V lost 4 bases and J 1 base, leaving 17 bases between the germline ends. Germline assignment: CDR1 SGHNT and CDR2 YYREEE (reference sequence). This CDR3 is built from 17 residues. The CDR3 DNA is TGTGCCAGCAGCCTGCCGGGGCGGTGGGGGAACACCGGGGAGCTGTTTTTT. Translated, it gives CASSLPGRWGNTGELFF.

The chain couples TRBV20-1 to TRBJ2-7, with 9 bases identical to TRBD1. V was pared by 6 bases and J by 2 bases, with 8 bases of the junction left unmatched. The CDR3 sequence is 14 residues long. The germline V gene has CDR1 DFQATT and CDR2 SNEGSKA (reference sequence). CDR3 sequence: CSASSRTGAYEQYF. Here the CDR3 DNA reads TGCAGTGCCAGCAGCCGGACAGGGGCCTACGAGCAGTACTTC.

This chain uses TRBV29-1 with TRBJ1-2; the D is unclear. Looked up from germline, CDR1 is SQVTM and CDR2 is ANQGSEA. The CDR3 length is 11 residues. CDR3 sequence: CSLYGYYGYTF. DNA of the CDR3: TGCAGTTTGTATGGATACTATGGCTACACCTTC. Variable domain in full (rest from reference TRBV29-1 and TRBJ1-2): SAVISQKPSRDICQRGTSLTIQCQVDSQVTMMFWYRQQPGQSLTLIATANQGSEATYESGFVIDKFPISRPNLTFSTLTVSNMSPEDSSIYLCSLYGYYGYTFGSGTRLTVV.

This clonotype was counted many times. V gene TRBV7-8 combines with J gene TRBJ2-5; either TRBD1 or TRBD2 may fit D (5 bases each). V dropped 7 bases and J dropped 0 bases, with 12 bases sitting between them. This CDR3 has 14 amino acids. Germline values: CDR1 SGHVS, CDR2 FQNEAQ. CDR3 in DNA: TGTGCCAGCATCCTGCCGGGACACCAAGAGACCCAGTACTTC. Translating gives CASILPGHQETQYF.

The chain uses TRBV5-1 and TRBJ2-7; TRBD2 aligns across 8 bases. In germline, CDR1 is SGHRS, CDR2 YFSETQ. CDR3 length: 17 residues. The V gene end was trimmed by 0 bases and the J gene end by 1 base; junction bases not matched to a gene: 9. The CDR3 nucleotides are TGCGCCAGCAGCTTGGTGGGGCCGGGACTAGGGTCCTACGAGCAGTACTTC. Amino acids: CASSLVGPGLGSYEQYF.

This clonotype was observed a few times. This chain uses TRBV19 with TRBJ1-2, with D hard to call. V was pared by 8 bases and J by 14 bases, with 24 bases between. Germline V gene data show CDR1 as LNHDA and CDR2 as SQIVND (reference sequence). The CDR3 contains 13 residues. CDR3 in amino acids: CASDAVGGTRLTF. In DNA form, the CDR3 reads TGTGCCAGTGATGCAGTAGGAGGAACACGACTAACCTTC.